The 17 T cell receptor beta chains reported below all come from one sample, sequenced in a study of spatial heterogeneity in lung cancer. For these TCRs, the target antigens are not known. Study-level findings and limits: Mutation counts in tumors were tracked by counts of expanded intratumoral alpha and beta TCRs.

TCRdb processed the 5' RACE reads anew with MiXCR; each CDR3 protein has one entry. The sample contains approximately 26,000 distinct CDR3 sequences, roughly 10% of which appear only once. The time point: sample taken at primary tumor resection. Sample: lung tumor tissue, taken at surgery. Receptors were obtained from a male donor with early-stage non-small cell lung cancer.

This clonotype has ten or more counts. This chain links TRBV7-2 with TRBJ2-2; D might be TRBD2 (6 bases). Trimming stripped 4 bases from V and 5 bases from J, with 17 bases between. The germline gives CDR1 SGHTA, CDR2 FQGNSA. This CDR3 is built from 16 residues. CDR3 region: CASSSIRASATGELFF. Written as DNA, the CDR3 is TGTGCCAGCAGCTCCATAAGGGCTAGCGCAACCGGGGAGCTGTTTTTT. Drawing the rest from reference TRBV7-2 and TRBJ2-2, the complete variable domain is GAGVSQSPSNKVTEKGKDVELRCDPISGHTALYWYRQSLGQGLEFLIYFQGNSAPDKSGLPSDRFSAERTGGSVSTLTIQRTQQEDSAVYLCASSSIRASATGELFFGEGSRLTVL.

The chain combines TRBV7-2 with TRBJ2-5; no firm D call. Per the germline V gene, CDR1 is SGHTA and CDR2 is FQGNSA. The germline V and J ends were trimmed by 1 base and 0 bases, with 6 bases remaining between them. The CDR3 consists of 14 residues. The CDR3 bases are TGTGCCAGCAGCTTAGTACATAACCAAGAGACCCAGTACTTC. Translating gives CASSLVHNQETQYF.

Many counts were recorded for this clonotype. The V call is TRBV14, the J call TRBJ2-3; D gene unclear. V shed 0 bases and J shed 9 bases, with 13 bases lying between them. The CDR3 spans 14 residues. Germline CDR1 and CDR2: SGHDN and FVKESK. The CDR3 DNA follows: TGTGCCAGCAGCCAAGAGTCCCGAAAAGGGACGCAGTATTTT. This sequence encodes CASSQESRKGTQYF.

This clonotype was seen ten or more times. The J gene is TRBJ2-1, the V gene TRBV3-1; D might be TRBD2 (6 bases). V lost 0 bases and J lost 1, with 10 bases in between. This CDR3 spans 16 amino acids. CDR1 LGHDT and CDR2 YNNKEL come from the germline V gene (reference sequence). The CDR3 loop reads CASSQDVGRSYNEQFF. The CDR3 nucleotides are TGTGCCAGCAGCCAAGATGTCGGGAGATCCTACAATGAGCAGTTCTTC.

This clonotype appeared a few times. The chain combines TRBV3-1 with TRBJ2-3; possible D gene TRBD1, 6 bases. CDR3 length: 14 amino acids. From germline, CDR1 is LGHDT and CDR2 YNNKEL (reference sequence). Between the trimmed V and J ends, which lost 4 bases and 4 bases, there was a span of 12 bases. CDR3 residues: CASSPTTGSDTQYF. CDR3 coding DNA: TGTGCCAGCAGCCCGACGACAGGTTCAGATACGCAGTATTTT.

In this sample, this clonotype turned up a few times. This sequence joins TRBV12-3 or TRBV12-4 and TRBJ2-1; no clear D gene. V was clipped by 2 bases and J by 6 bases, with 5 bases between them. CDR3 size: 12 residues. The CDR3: CASSLFGNEQFF. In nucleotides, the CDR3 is TGTGCCAGCAGTTTATTCGGCAATGAGCAGTTCTTC.

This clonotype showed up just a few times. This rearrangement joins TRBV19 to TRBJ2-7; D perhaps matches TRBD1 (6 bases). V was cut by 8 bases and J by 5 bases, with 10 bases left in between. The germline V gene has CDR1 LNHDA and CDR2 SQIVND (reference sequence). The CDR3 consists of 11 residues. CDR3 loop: CASAGVNEQYF. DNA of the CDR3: TGTGCCAGTGCAGGGGTTAACGAGCAGTACTTC. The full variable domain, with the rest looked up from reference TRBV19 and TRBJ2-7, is DGGITQSPKYLFRKEGQNVTLSCEQNLNHDAMYWYRQDPGQGLRLIYYSQIVNDFQKGDIAEGYSVSREKKESFPLTVTSAQKNPTAFYLCASAGVNEQYFGPGTRLTVT.

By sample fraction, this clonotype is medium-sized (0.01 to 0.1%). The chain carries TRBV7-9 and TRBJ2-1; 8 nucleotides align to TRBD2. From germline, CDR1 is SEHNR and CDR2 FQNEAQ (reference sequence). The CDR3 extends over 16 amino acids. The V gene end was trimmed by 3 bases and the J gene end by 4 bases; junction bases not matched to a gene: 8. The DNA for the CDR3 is TGTGCCAGCAGCTTCTACGCGGGGGGACTATACAATGAGCAGTTCTTC. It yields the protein CASSFYAGGLYNEQFF.

The CDR3 sequence: CASSLVGSSSYNEQFF. CDR3 nucleotide sequence: TGTGCCAGCAGCTTAGTAGGCTCGAGCTCCTACAATGAGCAGTTCTTC. The rearrangement joins TRBV7-2 to TRBJ2-1; no clear D. In germline, CDR1 is SGHTA, CDR2 FQGNSA. This CDR3 region has 16 residues. Trimming took off 1 base at V and 0 bases at J, with 10 bases between the two ends. The entire variable domain, with the rest obtained from reference TRBV7-2 and TRBJ2-1, is as follows: GAGVSQSPSNKVTEKGKDVELRCDPISGHTALYWYRQSLGQGLEFLIYFQGNSAPDKSGLPSDRFSAERTGGSVSTLTIQRTQQEDSAVYLCASSLVGSSSYNEQFFGPGTRLTVL.

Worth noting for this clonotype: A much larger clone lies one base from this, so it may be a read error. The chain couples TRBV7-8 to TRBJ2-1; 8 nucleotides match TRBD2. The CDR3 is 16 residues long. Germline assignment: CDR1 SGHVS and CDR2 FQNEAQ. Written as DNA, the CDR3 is TGTGTCAGCACCGGTCTGTGGGCGGGAGGAAGCAATGAGCAGTTCTTC. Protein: CVSTGLWAGGSNEQFF.

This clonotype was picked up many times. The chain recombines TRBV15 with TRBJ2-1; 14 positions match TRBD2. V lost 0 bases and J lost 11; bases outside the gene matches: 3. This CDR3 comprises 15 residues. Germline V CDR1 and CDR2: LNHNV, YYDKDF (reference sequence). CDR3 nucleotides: TGTGCCACCAGCAGAGATCGACTAGCGGGGGGGCAGCAGTTCTTC. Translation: CATSRDRLAGGQQFF.

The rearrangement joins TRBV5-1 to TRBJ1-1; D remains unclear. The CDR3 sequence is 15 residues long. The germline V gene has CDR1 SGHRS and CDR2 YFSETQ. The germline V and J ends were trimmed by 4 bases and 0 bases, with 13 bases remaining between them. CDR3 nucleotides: TGCGCCAGCAGCGAGGACGGAACAATGAACACTGAAGCTTTCTTT. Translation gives CASSEDGTMNTEAFF.

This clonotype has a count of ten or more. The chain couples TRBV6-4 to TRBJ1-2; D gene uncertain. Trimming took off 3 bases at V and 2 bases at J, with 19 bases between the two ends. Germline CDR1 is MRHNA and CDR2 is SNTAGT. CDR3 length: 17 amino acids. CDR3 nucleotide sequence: TGTGCCAGCAGTGAGTCGATGGGCTTTAAGTGGAACTATGGCTACACCTTC. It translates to CASSESMGFKWNYGYTF.

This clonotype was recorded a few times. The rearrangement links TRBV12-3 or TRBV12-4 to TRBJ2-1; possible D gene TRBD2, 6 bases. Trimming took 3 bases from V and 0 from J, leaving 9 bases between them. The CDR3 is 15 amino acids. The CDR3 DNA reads TGTGCCAGCAGTTTTTACGGGAGCTCCTACAATGAGCAGTTCTTC. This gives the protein CASSFYGSSYNEQFF.

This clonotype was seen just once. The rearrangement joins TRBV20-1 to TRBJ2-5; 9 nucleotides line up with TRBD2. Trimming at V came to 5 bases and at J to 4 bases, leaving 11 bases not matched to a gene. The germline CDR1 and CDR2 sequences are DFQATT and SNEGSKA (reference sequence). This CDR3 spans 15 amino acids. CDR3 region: CSASRGASGVETQYF. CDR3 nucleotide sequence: TGCAGTGCTTCACGAGGGGCTAGCGGGGTAGAGACCCAGTACTTC.

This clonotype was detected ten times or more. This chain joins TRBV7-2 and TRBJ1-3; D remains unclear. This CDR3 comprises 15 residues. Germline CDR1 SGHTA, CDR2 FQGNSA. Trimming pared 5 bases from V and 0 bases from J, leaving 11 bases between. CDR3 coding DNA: TGTGCCAGCAGCCAAAACGTGGGCTCTGGAAACACCATATATTTT. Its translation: CASSQNVGSGNTIYF.

The CDR3 here is CSANDRASGNTIYF. Here the CDR3 DNA reads TGCAGTGCAAACGACAGGGCCTCTGGAAACACCATATATTTT. V gene TRBV20-1 combines with J gene TRBJ1-3; 7 nucleotides line up with TRBD1. The CDR3 is made up of 14 amino acids. V shed 6 bases, J shed 0 bases, and the junction held 5 bases outside the gene matches. Germline V gene data show CDR1 as DFQATT and CDR2 as SNEGSKA (reference sequence).